This TCR beta chain is from a study of T cell changes during pregnancy in multiple sclerosis. The CDR3 extends over 14 amino acids. V gave up 5 bases and J gave up 6 bases, with 16 bases separating them. Germline V gene sequence: CDR1 MDHEN, CDR2 SYDVKM. Assay: immunoSEQ multiplex PCR; the TCRdb copy retains only in-frame clones and omits some. The sample has 66,000 or so clones; roughly nine tenths are singletons. The material sequenced was CD8+ T cells from peripheral blood mononuclear cells, taken before pregnancy. The TCR originated in a female donor with multiple sclerosis, enrolled in a pregnancy study. J is TRBJ1-2 and V is TRBV28; D possibly corresponds to TRBD1 (5 bases). The CDR3 loop is CASSPPRASDGYTF. As DNA, the CDR3 is TGTGCCAGCAGTCCCCCCAGGGCGTCGGATGGCTACACCTTC.